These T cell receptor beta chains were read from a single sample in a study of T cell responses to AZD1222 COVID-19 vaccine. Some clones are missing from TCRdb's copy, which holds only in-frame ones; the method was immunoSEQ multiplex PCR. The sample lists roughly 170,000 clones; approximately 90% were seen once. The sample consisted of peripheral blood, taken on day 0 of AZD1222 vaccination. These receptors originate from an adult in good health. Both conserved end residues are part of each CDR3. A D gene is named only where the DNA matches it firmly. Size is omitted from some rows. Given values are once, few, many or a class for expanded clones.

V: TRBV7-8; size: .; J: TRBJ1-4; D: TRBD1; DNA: TGTGCCAGCAGCCTAATACACAGGGGAAGGGGTGAAAAACTGTTTTTT; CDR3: CASSLIHRGRGEKLFF
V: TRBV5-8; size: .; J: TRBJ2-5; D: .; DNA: TGTGCCAGCAGCTTCAAGAAAGGAGGGGCGACTATGGTGGGAGAGACCCAGTACTTC; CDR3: CASSFKKGGATMVGETQYF
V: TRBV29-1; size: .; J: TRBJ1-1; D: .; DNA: TGCAGCGTTGAGGGCCGACAAATGAACACTGAAGCTTTCTTT; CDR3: CSVEGRQMNTEAFF
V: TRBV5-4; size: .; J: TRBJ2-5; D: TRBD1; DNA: TGTGCCAGCAGCACACCGGGACAGGGCACAGAGACCCAGTACTTC; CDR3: CASSTPGQGTETQYF
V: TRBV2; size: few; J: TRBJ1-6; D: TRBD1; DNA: TGTGCCAGCATCTTTCAGCTCCGGACAGGGACCAATTCACCCCTCCACTTT; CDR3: CASIFQLRTGTNSPLHF
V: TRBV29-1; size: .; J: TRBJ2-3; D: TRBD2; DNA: TGCAGCGTTGAAGATCCTCGGGGACCTATAGCGGGGGTGAGCACAGATACGCAGTATTTT; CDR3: CSVEDPRGPIAGVSTDTQYF
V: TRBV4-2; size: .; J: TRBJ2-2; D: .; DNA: TGTGCCAGCAGCCAAGGGACACAGGCGAACACCGGGGAGCTGTTTTTT; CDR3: CASSQGTQANTGELFF
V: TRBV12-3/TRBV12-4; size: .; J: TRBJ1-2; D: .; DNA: TGTGCCAGCAGTCCCCGTCCGGGGGATGGCTACACCTTC; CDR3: CASSPRPGDGYTF
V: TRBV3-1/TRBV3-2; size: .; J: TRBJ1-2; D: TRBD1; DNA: TGTGCCAGCAGCCAAGGATCAGGGGGTTACTATGGCTACACCTTC; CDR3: CASSQGSGGYYGYTF
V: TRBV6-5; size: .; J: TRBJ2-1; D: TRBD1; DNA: TGTGCCAGCAGCCTCAGGGGGCCTAGTGAGCAGTTCTTC; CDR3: CASSLRGPSEQFF
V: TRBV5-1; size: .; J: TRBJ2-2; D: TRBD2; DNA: TGCGCCAGCAGCCCGGCTAGCGGGGGGTTTAGGAACACCGGGGAGCTGTTTTTT; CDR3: CASSPASGGFRNTGELFF
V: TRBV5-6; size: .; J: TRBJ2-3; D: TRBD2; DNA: TGTGCCAGCAGCCTCCGGGTGGGAGGGGAAGGCACAGATACGCAGTATTTT; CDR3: CASSLRVGGEGTDTQYF
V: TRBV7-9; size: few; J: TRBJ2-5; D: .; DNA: TGTGCCACCTCGGGACACCCCAAAGAGACCCAGTACTTC; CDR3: CATSGHPKETQYF
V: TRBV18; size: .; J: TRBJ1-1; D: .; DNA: TGTGCCAGCTCAAGTGGAGCGAACACTGAAGCTTTCTTT; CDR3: CASSSGANTEAFF
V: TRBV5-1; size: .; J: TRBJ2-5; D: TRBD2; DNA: TGCGCCAGCAGGCGGGAGGCCCCGGGCGAGACCCAGTACTTC; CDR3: CASRREAPGETQYF
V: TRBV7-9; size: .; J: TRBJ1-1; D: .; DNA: TGTGCCAGCACCCCGGGCCCTTTGAACACTGAAGCTTTCTTT; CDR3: CASTPGPLNTEAFF
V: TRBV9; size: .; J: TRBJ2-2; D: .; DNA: TGTGCCAGCTGCCCAGGGACCACCGGGGAGCTGTTTTTT; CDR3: CASCPGTTGELFF
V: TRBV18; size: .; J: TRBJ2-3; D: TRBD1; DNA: TGTGCCAGCTCATCGACAGGGGGCCCCACAGATACGCAGTATTTT; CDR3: CASSSTGGPTDTQYF
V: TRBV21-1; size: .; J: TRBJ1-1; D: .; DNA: TGTGCCAGCTTCGCCGCGGAGTTAACTTCTGAAGCTTTCTTT; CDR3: CASFAAELTSEAFF
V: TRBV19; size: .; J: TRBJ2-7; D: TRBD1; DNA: TGTGCCAGTAGAGGACAGGGGGGATCCTACGAGCAGTACTTC; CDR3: CASRGQGGSYEQYF
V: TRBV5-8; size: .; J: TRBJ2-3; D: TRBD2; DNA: TGTGCCAGCAGCTTGCTAGCGGGGCCAGATACGCAGTATTTT; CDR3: CASSLLAGPDTQYF
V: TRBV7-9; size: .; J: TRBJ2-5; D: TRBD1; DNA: TGTGCCAGCAGCCAAGGGACAGGGGAAGAGACCCAGTACTTC; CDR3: CASSQGTGEETQYF
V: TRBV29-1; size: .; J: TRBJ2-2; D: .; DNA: TGCAGCGTCGGAACCCCGACCGGGGAGCTGTTTTTT; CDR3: CSVGTPTGELFF